The clone carrying this TCR beta chain was picked up one time. These data are taken from a study of blood T cell repertoires in COVID-19. Background on the study: Acute and convalescent COVID-19 samples came from the United States, Italy and Spain. T cells, B-cell-depleted T cells, or PBMCs provided the cDNA or gDNA that served as material.

During active infection, Seattle patients enrolled and were then monitored through disease. Authors' data handling: Amplification from reference gene primers served as the basis for estimated nucleated cell counts. Data came from immunoSEQ multiplex PCR; TCRdb stores just in-frame clones and leaves some out. The V and J calls and clone size were taken over from that table, and D and trimming were inferred from the DNA. The table shows tens of thousands of clones, with 65% to 75% occurring only once. Germline V gene sequence: CDR1 LGHDT, CDR2 YNNKEL (reference sequence). With 0 bases removed from V and 10 bases from J, the gap between germline ends came to 16 bases. The CDR3 has 15 residues.

Sequencing was performed on peripheral blood. J is TRBJ2-1 and V is TRBV3-1 (or the pseudogene TRBV3-2); tentative D call: TRBD2 (5 bases). The TCR was taken from a man aged 50 to 60 with COVID-19, enrolled during active disease. CDR3 in DNA: TGTGCCAGCAGCCAAGATCCCGCTACTAGAGACGAGCAGTTCTTC. This gives the protein CASSQDPATRDEQFF.